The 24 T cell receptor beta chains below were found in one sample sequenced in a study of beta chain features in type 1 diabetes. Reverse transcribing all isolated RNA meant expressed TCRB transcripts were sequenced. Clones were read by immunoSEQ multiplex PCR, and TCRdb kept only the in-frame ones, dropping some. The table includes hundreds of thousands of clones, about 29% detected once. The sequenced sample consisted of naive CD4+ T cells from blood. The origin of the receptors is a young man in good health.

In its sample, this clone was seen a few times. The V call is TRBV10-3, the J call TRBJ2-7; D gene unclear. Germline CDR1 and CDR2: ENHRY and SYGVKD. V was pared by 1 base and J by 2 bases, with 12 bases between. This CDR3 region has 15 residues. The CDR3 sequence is CAISEYGLTTYEQYF. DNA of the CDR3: TGTGCCATCAGTGAGTACGGTCTCACAACCTACGAGCAGTACTTC.

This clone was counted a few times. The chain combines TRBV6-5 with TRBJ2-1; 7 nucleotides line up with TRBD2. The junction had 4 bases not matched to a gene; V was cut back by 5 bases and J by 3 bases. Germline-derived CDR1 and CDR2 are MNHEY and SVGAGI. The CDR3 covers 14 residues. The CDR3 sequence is CASSQLADYNEQFF. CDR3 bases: TGTGCCAGCAGTCAGCTAGCGGACTACAATGAGCAGTTCTTC.

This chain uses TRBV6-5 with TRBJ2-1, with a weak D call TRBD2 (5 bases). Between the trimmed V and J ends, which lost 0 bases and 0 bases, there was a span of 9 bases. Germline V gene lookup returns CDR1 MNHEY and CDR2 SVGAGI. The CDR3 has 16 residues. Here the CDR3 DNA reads TGTGCCAGCAGTTACTCTAAAGGAGGCTCCTACAATGAGCAGTTCTTC. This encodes CASSYSKGGSYNEQFF.

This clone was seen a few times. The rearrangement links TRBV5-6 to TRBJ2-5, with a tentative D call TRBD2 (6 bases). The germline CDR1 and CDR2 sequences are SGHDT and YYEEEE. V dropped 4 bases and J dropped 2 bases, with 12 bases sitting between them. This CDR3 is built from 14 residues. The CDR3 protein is CASSPDAGQETQYF. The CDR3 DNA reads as TGTGCCAGCAGCCCGGACGCGGGGCAAGAGACCCAGTACTTC.

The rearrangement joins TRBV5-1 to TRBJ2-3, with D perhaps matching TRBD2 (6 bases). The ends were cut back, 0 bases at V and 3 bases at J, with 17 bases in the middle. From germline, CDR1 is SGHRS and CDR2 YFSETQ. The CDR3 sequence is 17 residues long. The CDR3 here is CASSLDKRAIATDTQYF. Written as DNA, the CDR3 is TGCGCCAGCAGCTTGGACAAGCGGGCCATCGCTACAGATACGCAGTATTTT.

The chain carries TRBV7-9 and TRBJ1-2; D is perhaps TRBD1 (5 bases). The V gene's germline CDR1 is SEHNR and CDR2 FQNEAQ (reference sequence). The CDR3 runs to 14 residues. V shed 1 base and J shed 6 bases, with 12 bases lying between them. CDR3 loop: CASSLVATANGYTF. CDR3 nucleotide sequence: TGTGCCAGCAGCTTAGTTGCGACAGCTAATGGCTACACCTTC.

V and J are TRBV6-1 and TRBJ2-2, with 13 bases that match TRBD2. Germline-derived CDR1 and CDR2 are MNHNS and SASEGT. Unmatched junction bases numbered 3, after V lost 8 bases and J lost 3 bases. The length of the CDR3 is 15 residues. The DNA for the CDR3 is TGTGCCAGCGTACTAGCGGGAGGGCACACCGGGGAGCTGTTTTTT. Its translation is CASVLAGGHTGELFF.

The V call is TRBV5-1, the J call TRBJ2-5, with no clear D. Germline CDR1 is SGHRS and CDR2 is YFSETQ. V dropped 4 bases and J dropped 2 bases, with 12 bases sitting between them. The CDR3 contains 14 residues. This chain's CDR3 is CASSPGPEQETQYF. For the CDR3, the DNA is TGCGCCAGCAGCCCCGGGCCTGAACAAGAGACCCAGTACTTC.

The CDR3 bases are TGTGCCAGCAGCCCGTGGGGGACAGCATCCTTATATGGCTACACCTTC. Translated, it gives CASSPWGTASLYGYTF. The V call is TRBV7-2, the J call TRBJ1-2; TRBD1 aligns across 7 bases. Germline values: CDR1 SGHTA, CDR2 FQGNSA. This CDR3 spans 16 amino acids. Germline trimming cut 5 bases from V and 5 bases from J; bases unmatched to any gene: 14. The whole variable domain, remainder taken from reference TRBV7-2 and TRBJ1-2, is GAGVSQSPSNKVTEKGKDVELRCDPISGHTALYWYRQSLGQGLEFLIYFQGNSAPDKSGLPSDRFSAERTGGSVSTLTIQRTQQEDSAVYLCASSPWGTASLYGYTFGSGTRLTVV.

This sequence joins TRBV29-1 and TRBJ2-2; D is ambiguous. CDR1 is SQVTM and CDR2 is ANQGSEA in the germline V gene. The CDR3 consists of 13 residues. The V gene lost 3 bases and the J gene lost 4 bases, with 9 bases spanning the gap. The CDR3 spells CSVDDAATGELFF. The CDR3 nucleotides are TGCAGCGTTGACGACGCGGCCACCGGGGAGCTGTTTTTT.

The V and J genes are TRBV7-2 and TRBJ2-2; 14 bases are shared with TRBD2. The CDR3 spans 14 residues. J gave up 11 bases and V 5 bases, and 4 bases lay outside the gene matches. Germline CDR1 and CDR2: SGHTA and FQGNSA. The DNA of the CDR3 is TGTGCCAGCAGCCCGGGACTAGCGGGGGTAGAGCTGTTTTTT. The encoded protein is CASSPGLAGVELFF.

Written as DNA, the CDR3 is TGTGCCAGCAGTAGAGACAGGGTTGAGTCAGATACGCAGTATTTT. As protein: CASSRDRVESDTQYF. The V gene is TRBV28, the J gene TRBJ2-3; TRBD1 matches 7 bases. This CDR3 is 15 amino acids long. Looked up from germline, CDR1 is MDHEN and CDR2 is SYDVKM. V was clipped by 5 bases and J by 4 bases; unmatched bases: 9.

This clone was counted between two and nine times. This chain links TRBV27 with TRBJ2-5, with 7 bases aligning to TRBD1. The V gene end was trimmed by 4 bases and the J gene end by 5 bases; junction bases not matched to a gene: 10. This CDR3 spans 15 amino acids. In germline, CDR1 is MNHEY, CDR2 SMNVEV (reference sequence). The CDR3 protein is CASSYHRGSLETQYF. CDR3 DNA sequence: TGTGCCAGCAGTTATCACAGGGGCTCATTGGAGACCCAGTACTTC.

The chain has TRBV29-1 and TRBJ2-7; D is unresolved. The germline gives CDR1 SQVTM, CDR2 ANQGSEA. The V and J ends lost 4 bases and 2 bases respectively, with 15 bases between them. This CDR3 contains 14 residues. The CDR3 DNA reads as TGCAGCGTTGTAAGGTCGGTCAAACCCTACGAGCAGTACTTC. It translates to CSVVRSVKPYEQYF.

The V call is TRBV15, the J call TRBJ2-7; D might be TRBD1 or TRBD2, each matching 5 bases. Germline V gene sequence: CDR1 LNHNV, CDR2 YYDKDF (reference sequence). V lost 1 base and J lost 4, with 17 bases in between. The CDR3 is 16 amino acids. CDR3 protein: CATSRVPHGGRYEQYF. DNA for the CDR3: TGTGCCACCAGCAGAGTCCCCCATGGGGGTCGGTACGAGCAGTACTTC.

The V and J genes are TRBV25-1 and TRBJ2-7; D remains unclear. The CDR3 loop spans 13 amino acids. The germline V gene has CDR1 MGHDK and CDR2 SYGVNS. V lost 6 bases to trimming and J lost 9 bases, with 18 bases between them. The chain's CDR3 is CASSPSVTWLQYF. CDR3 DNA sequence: TGTGCCAGCAGCCCCTCGGTCACATGGTTGCAGTACTTC.

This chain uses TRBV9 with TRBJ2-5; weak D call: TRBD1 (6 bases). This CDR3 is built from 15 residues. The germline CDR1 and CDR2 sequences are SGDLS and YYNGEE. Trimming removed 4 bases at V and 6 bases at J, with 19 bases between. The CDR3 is CASSTTSGVGKTQYF. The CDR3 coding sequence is TGTGCCAGCAGCACCACCTCAGGGGTTGGCAAGACCCAGTACTTC.

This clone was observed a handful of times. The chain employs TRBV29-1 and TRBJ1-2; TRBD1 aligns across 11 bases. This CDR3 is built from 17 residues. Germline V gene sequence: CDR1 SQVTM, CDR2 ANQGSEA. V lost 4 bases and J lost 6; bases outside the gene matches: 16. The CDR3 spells CSVGLFLGQGAKDGYTF. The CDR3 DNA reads TGCAGCGTTGGCCTTTTTTTAGGACAGGGGGCTAAGGATGGCTACACCTTC.

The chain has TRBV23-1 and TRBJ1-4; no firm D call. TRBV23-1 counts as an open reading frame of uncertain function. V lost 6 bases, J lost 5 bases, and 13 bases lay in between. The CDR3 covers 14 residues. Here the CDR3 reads CASSRPSNNEKLFF. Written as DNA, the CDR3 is TGCGCCAGCAGCCGACCGAGCAACAATGAAAAACTGTTTTTT.

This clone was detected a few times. DNA for the CDR3: TGTGCCATCAGTGAGAAACGGGACGAGCAGTACTTC. Its protein product is CAISEKRDEQYF. The chain carries TRBV10-3 and TRBJ2-7; D is unclear. Trimming left V 2 bases short and J 5 bases short, with 7 bases between. Germline loops: CDR1 ENHRY, CDR2 SYGVKD. The CDR3 has 12 amino acids.

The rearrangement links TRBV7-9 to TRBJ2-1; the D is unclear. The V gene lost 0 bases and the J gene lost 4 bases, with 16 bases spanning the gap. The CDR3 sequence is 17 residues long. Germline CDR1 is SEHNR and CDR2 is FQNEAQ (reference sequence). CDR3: CASSLAGGSGVYNEQFF. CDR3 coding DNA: TGTGCCAGCAGCTTAGCCGGCGGATCTGGGGTTTACAATGAGCAGTTCTTC.

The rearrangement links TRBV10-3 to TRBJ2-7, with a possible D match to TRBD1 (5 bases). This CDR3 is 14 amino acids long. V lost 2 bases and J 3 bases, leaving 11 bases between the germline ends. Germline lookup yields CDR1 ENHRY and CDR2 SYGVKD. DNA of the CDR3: TGTGCCATCAGTGAGGGGGCTGAATACTACGAGCAGTACTTC. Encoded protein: CAISEGAEYYEQYF.

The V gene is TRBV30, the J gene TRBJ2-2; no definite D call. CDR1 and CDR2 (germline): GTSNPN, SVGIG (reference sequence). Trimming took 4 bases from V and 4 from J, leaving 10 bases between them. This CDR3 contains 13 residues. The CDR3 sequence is CAWTSELTGELFF. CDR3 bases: TGTGCCTGGACCTCGGAGCTCACCGGGGAGCTGTTTTTT. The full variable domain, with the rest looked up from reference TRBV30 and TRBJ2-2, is SQTIHQWPATLVQPVGSPLSLECTVEGTSNPNLYWYRQAAGRGLQLLFYSVGIGQISSEVPQNLSASRPQDRQFILSSKKLLLSDSGFYLCAWTSELTGELFFGEGSRLTVL.

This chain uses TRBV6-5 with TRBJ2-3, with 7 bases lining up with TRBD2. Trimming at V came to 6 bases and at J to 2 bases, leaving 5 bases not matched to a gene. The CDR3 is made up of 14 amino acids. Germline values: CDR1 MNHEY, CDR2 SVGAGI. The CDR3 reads CASRWTRYTDTQYF. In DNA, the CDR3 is TGTGCCAGCAGATGGACTAGGTACACAGATACGCAGTATTTT.